The entry below describes one T cell receptor (beta chain). What it recognizes is unknown. The whole isolated RNA underwent reverse transcription, so sequencing captured expressed TCRB transcripts. Libraries were prepared by immunoSEQ multiplex PCR; TCRdb keeps only in-frame clonotypes and omits some of them. Found here are 200,000 to 250,000 clones, roughly 10% of them singletons; the top ten hold approximately 1.5%. The source of the sample is a study of beta chain features in type 1 diabetes. Study-wide points: Researchers report that Type 1 diabetes patients had moderately but significantly shorter TCRB CDR3s across all four CD4+ subsets.

The ends lost 4 bases at V and 8 bases at J; junction bases unmatched: 10. This CDR3 spans 15 amino acids. CDR1 is SGHDT and CDR2 is YYEEEE in the germline V gene. This receptor was taken from a young man in good health. Sequencing was done on a sample of central memory CD4+ T cells from blood. The genes are TRBV5-6 and TRBJ2-4; 9 nucleotides align to TRBD1. The CDR3 protein is CASSPLNRGHDIQYF. The CDR3 nucleotides are TGTGCCAGCAGCCCCTTGAACAGGGGGCATGACATTCAGTACTTC.